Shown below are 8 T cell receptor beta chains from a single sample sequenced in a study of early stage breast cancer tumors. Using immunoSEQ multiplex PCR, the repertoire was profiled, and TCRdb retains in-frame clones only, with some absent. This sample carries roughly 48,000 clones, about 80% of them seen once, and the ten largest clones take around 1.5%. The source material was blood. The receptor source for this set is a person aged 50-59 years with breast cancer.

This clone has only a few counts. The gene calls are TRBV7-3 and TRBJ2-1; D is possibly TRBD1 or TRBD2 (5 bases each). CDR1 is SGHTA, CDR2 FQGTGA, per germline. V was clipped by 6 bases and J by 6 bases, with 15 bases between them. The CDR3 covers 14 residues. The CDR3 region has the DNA TGTGCCAGCAGTAGCACTCGGGACGCCAATGAGCAGTTCTTC. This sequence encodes CASSSTRDANEQFF.

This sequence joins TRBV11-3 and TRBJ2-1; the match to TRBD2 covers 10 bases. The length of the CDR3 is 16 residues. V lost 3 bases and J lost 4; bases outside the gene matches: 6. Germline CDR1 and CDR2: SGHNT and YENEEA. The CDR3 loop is CASSFETSGPYNEQFF. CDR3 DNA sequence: TGTGCCAGCAGCTTCGAGACTAGCGGGCCATACAATGAGCAGTTCTTC.

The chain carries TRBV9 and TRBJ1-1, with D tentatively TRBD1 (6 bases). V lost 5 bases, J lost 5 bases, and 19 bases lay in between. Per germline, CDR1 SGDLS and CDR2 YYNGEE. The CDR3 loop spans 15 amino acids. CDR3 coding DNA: TGTGCCAGCAGGAGTCCGGGGGGGGCAGGGACTGAAGCTTTCTTT. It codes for CASRSPGGAGTEAFF.

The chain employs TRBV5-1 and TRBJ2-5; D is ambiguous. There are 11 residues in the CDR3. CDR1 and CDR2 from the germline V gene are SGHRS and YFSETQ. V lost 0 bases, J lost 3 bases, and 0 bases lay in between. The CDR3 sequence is CASSLEETQYF. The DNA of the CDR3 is TGCGCCAGCAGCTTGGAAGAGACCCAGTACTTC.

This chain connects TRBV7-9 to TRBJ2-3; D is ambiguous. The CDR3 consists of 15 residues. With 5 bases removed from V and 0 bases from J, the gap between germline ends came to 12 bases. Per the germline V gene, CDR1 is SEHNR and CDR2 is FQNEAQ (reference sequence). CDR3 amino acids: CASSPHGSSTDTQYF. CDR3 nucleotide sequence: TGTGCCAGCAGCCCCCATGGGTCTAGCACAGATACGCAGTATTTT.

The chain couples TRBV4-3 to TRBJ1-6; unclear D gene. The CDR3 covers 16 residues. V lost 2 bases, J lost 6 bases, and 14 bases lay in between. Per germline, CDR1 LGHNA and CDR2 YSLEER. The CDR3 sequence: CASSQSNTRPNSPLHF. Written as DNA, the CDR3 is TGCGCCAGCAGCCAAAGTAATACACGGCCTAATTCACCCCTCCACTTT.

CDR3 in DNA: TGTGCCATGTCAACCGGGACAGGGACCTATGGCTACACCTTC. Protein product: CAMSTGTGTYGYTF. J is TRBJ1-2 and V is TRBV10-3; 9 bases are shared with TRBD1. The CDR3 spans 14 residues. V gave up 9 bases and J gave up 4 bases; unmatched junction bases: 9. Germline CDR1 ENHRY, CDR2 SYGVKD.

The CDR3 spells CASSRAGVSIAKNIQYF. DNA for the CDR3: TGTGCCAGCAGCCGCGCAGGGGTTTCCATAGCCAAAAACATTCAGTACTTC. This chain connects TRBV27 to TRBJ2-4; possibly TRBD1 for D (6 bases). The CDR3 is made up of 17 amino acids. V dropped 6 bases and J dropped 0 bases, with 18 bases sitting between them. Germline V lookup: CDR1 MNHEY, CDR2 SMNVEV (reference sequence).